This T cell receptor (beta chain) is drawn from a study of T cells in Graves' hyperthyroidism and ophthalmopathy. The CDR3 regions of TCR beta were amplified from RNA transcripts. The HTBI primer set drove a first-round RT-PCR of the TCR CDR3. One entry per CDR3 protein results from TCRdb running MiXCR on the multiplex PCR reads. The table records hundreds of thousands of distinct CDR3 sequences, around 20% of them present only once. The CDR3 runs to 13 residues. Germline V lookup: CDR1 ENHRY, CDR2 SYGVKD. Trimming left V 4 bases short and J 2 bases short, with 8 bases between. Duration under 3 months, a NOSPECS grade of at least 4, and a Clinical Activity Score of at least 3 characterized the ophthalmopathy patients. Fresh peripheral blood, around 9.3 ml of it, supplied the PBMCs. Worth noting for this clonotype: Its antigen is not known.

Whole-study findings and limits: The majority of expanded thyroid clonotypes above 0.001 also appeared in blood. Stable hyperthyroidism and ophthalmopathy were separated using 13 V-J signatures.

J is TRBJ2-5 and V is TRBV10-3, with D tentatively TRBD1 or TRBD2 (5 bases each). The sequence was obtained from a man aged 30 to 39 with Graves' ophthalmopathy. Source material: blood. The CDR3 DNA reads TGTGCCATCAGTGGGGGACGGCAAGAGACCCAGTACTTC. It encodes CAISGGRQETQYF.